Below, one TCR beta chain is given with its context. Between the trimmed V and J ends, which lost 0 bases and 4 bases, there was a span of 12 bases. Germline V gene sequence: CDR1 MGHRA, CDR2 YSYEKL. The CDR3 totals 15 residues. Cohort assignment relied on participant-reported clinical history. These data are taken from a study of blood T cell repertoires in COVID-19. Across the study: Sites in the United States, Italy and Spain provided acute and convalescent COVID-19 samples. T cells, B-cell-depleted T cells, or PBMCs provided the cDNA or gDNA that served as material.

The assay was immunoSEQ multiplex PCR, and TCRdb's table has in-frame clones only and misses some. In the table there are fewer than 250,000 clones, about nine tenths of which are singletons. The sample comprised PBMCs or T cells enriched from blood (not recorded which). The clonotype was recovered from a woman in her 30s with acute COVID-19. The chain employs TRBV4-1 and TRBJ1-2; a weak D match, TRBD1 (6 bases). DNA of the CDR3: TGCGCCAGCAGCCAAGAACCAGGGGTTGCCTATGGCTACACCTTC. It is translated as CASSQEPGVAYGYTF.